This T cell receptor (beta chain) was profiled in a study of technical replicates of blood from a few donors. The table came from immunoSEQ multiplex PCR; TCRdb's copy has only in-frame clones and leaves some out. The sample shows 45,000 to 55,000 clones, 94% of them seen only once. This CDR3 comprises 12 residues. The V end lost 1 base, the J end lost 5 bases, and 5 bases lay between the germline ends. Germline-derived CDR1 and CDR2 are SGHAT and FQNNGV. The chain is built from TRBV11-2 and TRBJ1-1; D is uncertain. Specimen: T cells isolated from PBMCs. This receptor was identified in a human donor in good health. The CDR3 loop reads CASSLARTEAFF. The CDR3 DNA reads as TGTGCCAGCAGCTTAGCGAGGACTGAAGCTTTCTTT. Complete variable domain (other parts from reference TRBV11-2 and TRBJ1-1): EAGVAQSPRYKIIEKRQSVAFWCNPISGHATLYWYQQILGQGPKLLIQFQNNGVVDDSQLPKDRFSAERLKGVDSTLKIQPAKLEDSAVYLCASSLARTEAFFGQGTRLTVV.